This T cell receptor beta chain appears in the sequencing data of a study of T-cell memory formation after mild COVID-19 (dated by TCRdb to about 2021). Notes on the research overall: Most TCR sequence clusters were specific to one of the two donors. The cohort was made up of two young adult volunteers, one female and one male, who were previously healthy. In a couple of donors, T-cell clones that expanded and contracted after mild COVID-19 were followed by sequencing TCRalpha and TCRbeta repertoires longitudinally.

This clonotype was seen a few times. Which antigen it targets is not known. A much larger clone is a single base away; this may be a read error. Sequencer: Illumina NovaSeq 6000. TCRalpha and TCRbeta cDNA libraries were built by 5'RACE with constant-segment primers, adding sample barcodes and unique molecular identifiers. Trizol reagent was used to extract RNA from every sample. Library amplification was performed in two PCR steps, and a second sample barcode and Illumina TruSeq adapters were introduced in the second step. Libraries were sequenced on an Illumina NovaSeq with 2 x 150 bp paired-end reads. Per the authors' processing: The reads were demultiplexed and collapsed into UMI-guided consensus sequences using migec v1.2.7. With mixcr v2.1.11, UMI consensuses were aligned to TRA and TRB V and J templates and assembled into clonotypes. Expanded or contracted clonotypes were those called significant by both edgeR and NoisET, with noise models trained on biological replicates. For edgeR calls, the cutoffs were a false discovery rate-adjusted p below 0.01 and a log2 fold-change threshold of 1. As an exploratory analysis of dynamics, max-normalized trajectories of the 1000 most abundant clonotypes were examined by PCA with hierarchical clustering. Separately sequenced CD4+ and CD8+ repertoires were used to assign the CD4 or CD8 phenotype of responding clones. The public reads were quality trimmed at Q25 with fastp and then assembled into clones with MiXCR by TCRdb, keeping productive beta chains. Entries are consolidated by CDR3 protein sequence, retaining the most common genes and DNA. Here the V and J calls rest on TCRdb's processing, not on the authors' analysis. The sample table shows 200,000 to 300,000 distinct CDR3 sequences, and approximately 10% are seen once. The top ten constitute 22% of the sample.

PBMCs were isolated by Ficoll-Paque density gradient centrifugation. According to the germline V gene, CDR1 reads MNHEY and CDR2 reads SVGAGI. The CDR3, from cysteine to phenylalanine, totals 14 residues. Just the 42-base CDR3 DNA is kept, in frame starting at base 1. The junction carries 8 bases between V and J, which are trimmed by 2 bases and 1 base respectively. Broader findings and caveats from the paper: Contracting CD4+ clones appeared mostly in the CM and EM memory subsets, whereas CD8+ clones were enriched in EMRA. Some responding clones were detected in pre-infection memory, which suggested that pre-existing cross-reactive memory T cells had joined the SARS-CoV-2 response. Clones contracting from day 15 to 85 had balanced CD4/CD8 phenotypes, while a second wave expanding from day 15 to 37 was biased towards CD4+. The study included only a couple of mild cases, and larger cohorts that include severe cases with pre-infection samples were judged to be necessary. The second-wave clones that peaked on day 37 were not confirmed to be SARS-CoV-2 specific.

Sequenced: PBMCs or a T cell subset sorted from them (not recorded which). The TCR sequence derives from a man in his late teens or twenties who had mild COVID-19 (a few samples of this study predate the infection). The sample titles of this study are shuffled in the database, so cell type and time point are left out; the donor was told from shared clones. The sequence links TRBV6-5 to TRBJ1-1; no D gene call is confident. The DNA reads as follows: TGTGCCAGCAGTTACAGGACGGCGAACACTGAAGCTTTCTTT. It translates to CASSYRTANTEAFF.